This T cell receptor (beta chain) was sequenced during a study of blood T cell repertoires in COVID-19. Authors' data handling: Amplification of reference gene primers was used by the study to estimate nucleated cell counts. Some clones are missing from TCRdb's copy, which holds only in-frame ones; the method was immunoSEQ multiplex PCR. V, J and clone size are taken as reported in that table, and D and trimming were inferred from the DNA itself. Here the sample spans over 250,000 clones, approximately 86% being singletons. The CDR3 consists of 15 residues. Germline V gene data show CDR1 as SGHAT and CDR2 as FQNNGV. V lost 1 base and J 9 bases, leaving 17 bases between the germline ends.

The chain couples TRBV11-2 to TRBJ2-3, with a possible D match to TRBD2 (5 bases). The sequenced material came from peripheral blood. The receptor comes from a woman aged 70-85 years with COVID-19, enrolled during active disease. The CDR3 sequence: CASSLVRGSLGTQYF. In DNA form, the CDR3 reads TGTGCCAGCAGCTTAGTACGGGGTAGCCTGGGGACGCAGTATTTT.